Below, 29 T cell receptor beta chains from the same sample are listed, as sequenced in a study of graft-versus-host responses after intestinal transplantation. Sequencing used immunoSEQ multiplex PCR; TCRdb keeps in-frame clones, though not all of them. The sample includes 65,000 to 85,000 clones, roughly 92% seen only once; the top ten take about 6.7%. Sequencing used bone marrow, obtained 734 days after intestinal transplantation. The receptors stem from a human patient who received an intestinal transplant, so some T cells may come from the graft donor.

This chain uses TRBV6-5 with TRBJ2-5; the match to TRBD2 covers 12 bases. The CDR3 sequence is 15 residues long. The V gene's germline CDR1 is MNHEY and CDR2 SVGAGI. J lost 2 bases, V lost 2 bases, and 0 bases had no gene match. The CDR3 DNA sequence: TGTGCCAGCAGTTACGGGACTAGCGGGCAAGAGACCCAGTACTTC. This codes for CASSYGTSGQETQYF.

The V call is TRBV5-4, the J call TRBJ2-5, with 8 bases fitting TRBD2. Trimming cost V 4 bases and J 7 bases; bases outside gene matches: 15. The V gene's germline CDR1 is SGHNT and CDR2 YYREEE (reference sequence). The CDR3 contains 16 residues. The CDR3 is CASSRGGTSSEGTQYF. The CDR3 bases are TGTGCCAGCAGCCGAGGGGGGACTAGTTCTGAGGGGACCCAGTACTTC.

The rearrangement joins TRBV5-1 to TRBJ2-1, with D perhaps TRBD1 (6 bases). This CDR3 region has 14 residues. Trimming took 1 base from V and 7 from J, leaving 12 bases between them. CDR1 SGHRS and CDR2 YFSETQ come from the germline V gene. CDR3 protein: CASSLMGAENEQFF. The CDR3 DNA sequence: TGCGCCAGCAGCTTGATGGGGGCTGAAAATGAGCAGTTCTTC.

The chain joins TRBV5-1 to TRBJ1-4, with D possibly matching TRBD1 (5 bases). CDR3 length: 15 residues. V lost 3 bases and J 0 bases, leaving 9 bases between the germline ends. Per germline, CDR1 SGHRS and CDR2 YFSETQ. CDR3 region: CASSSTGSTNEKLFF. The CDR3 DNA is TGCGCCAGCAGCTCAACAGGTTCAACTAATGAAAAACTGTTTTTT.

CDR3 sequence: CASSQGTSPRTDTQYF. The DNA of the CDR3 is TGTGCCAGCAGCCAGGGGACGAGCCCTAGGACAGATACGCAGTATTTT. The chain combines TRBV7-6 with TRBJ2-3, with D tentatively TRBD1 (6 bases). V lost 5 bases and J 3 bases, leaving 18 bases between the germline ends. Looked up from germline, CDR1 is SGHVS and CDR2 is FNYEAQ. The CDR3 length is 16 residues.

The chain couples TRBV9 to TRBJ1-6; D is uncertain. The CDR3 spans 14 residues. Germline-derived CDR1 and CDR2 are SGDLS and YYNGEE. The germline V and J ends were trimmed by 0 bases and 7 bases, with 8 bases remaining between them. CDR3 protein: CASSVERGNSPLHF. The CDR3 DNA reads as TGTGCCAGCAGCGTAGAGCGCGGGAATTCACCCCTCCACTTT.

As regards this clone: The sample holds other DNA sequences that translate to the same CDR3. This rearrangement joins TRBV29-1 to TRBJ2-7; 10 bases map to TRBD1. Unmatched junction bases numbered 5, after V lost 1 base and J lost 5 bases. Germline lookup yields CDR1 SQVTM and CDR2 ANQGSEA. The CDR3 has 14 residues. The CDR3 spells CSVEGDRGEHEQYF. DNA of the CDR3: TGCAGCGTTGAAGGGGACAGGGGTGAGCACGAGCAGTACTTC.

The CDR3: CASSSGGRAYNEQFF. In nucleotides, the CDR3 is TGTGCCAGCAGCTCCGGGGGAAGGGCCTACAATGAGCAGTTCTTC. The rearrangement links TRBV5-6 to TRBJ2-1; D is perhaps TRBD2 (6 bases). Germline CDR1 SGHDT, CDR2 YYEEEE. CDR3 length: 15 amino acids. The V end lost 3 bases, the J end lost 2 bases, and 12 bases lay between the germline ends.

The chain is built from TRBV7-2 and TRBJ2-1; the match to TRBD2 covers 13 bases. The ends lost 5 bases at V and 8 bases at J; junction bases unmatched: 6. CDR3 size: 15 residues. Germline V gene sequence: CDR1 SGHTA, CDR2 FQGNSA. CDR3 sequence reads: CASSPTSGRFYEQFF. For the CDR3, the DNA is TGTGCCAGCAGCCCGACTAGCGGGAGGTTCTATGAGCAGTTCTTC.

Note on this clone: Other nucleotide sequences in the sample specify the same CDR3. V usage is TRBV27 and J usage is TRBJ1-2; D possibly corresponds to TRBD1 (6 bases). CDR1 and CDR2 (germline): MNHEY, SMNVEV (reference sequence). The CDR3 is made up of 13 amino acids. Trimming stripped 8 bases from V and 4 bases from J, with 14 bases between. CDR3 nucleotides: TGTGCCAGCCGCTTTACAGGGACCTATGGCTACACCTTC. This translates into CASRFTGTYGYTF.

The chain couples TRBV27 to TRBJ2-1; D gene uncertain. The CDR3 consists of 16 residues. Germline lookup yields CDR1 MNHEY and CDR2 SMNVEV (reference sequence). Trimming stripped 0 bases from V and 0 bases from J, with 9 bases between. The CDR3 sequence: CASSLSAGSSYNEQFF. The CDR3 DNA reads as TGTGCCAGCAGTTTATCCGCAGGTAGCTCCTACAATGAGCAGTTCTTC.

The chain uses TRBV14 and TRBJ1-2; D remains ambiguous. The CDR3 spans 12 residues. In germline, CDR1 is SGHDN, CDR2 FVKESK. V was trimmed by 1 base and J by 4 bases, leaving 4 bases between them. The CDR3 DNA sequence: TGTGCCAGCAGCCAAGGACTCTATGGCTACACCTTC. It yields the protein CASSQGLYGYTF.

The chain combines TRBV18 with TRBJ2-7; D is ambiguous. The ends were cut back, 2 bases at V and 3 bases at J, with 11 bases in the middle. CDR1 KGHSH and CDR2 LQKENI come from the germline V gene. There are 14 residues in the CDR3. The CDR3 DNA reads TGTGCCAGCTCACCAAACGGCCCGATCTACGAGCAGTACTTC. Amino acid sequence: CASSPNGPIYEQYF. The variable domain in full, completed from reference TRBV18 and TRBJ2-7, reads NAGVMQNPRHLVRRRGQEARLRCSPMKGHSHVYWYRQLPEEGLKFMVYLQKENIIDESGMPKERFSAEFPKEGPSILRIQQVVRGDSAAYFCASSPNGPIYEQYFGPGTRLTVT.

The rearrangement joins TRBV6-5 to TRBJ2-3; a possible D gene is TRBD1 (5 bases). V shed 2 bases and J shed 0 bases, with 6 bases lying between them. Looked up from germline, CDR1 is MNHEY and CDR2 is SVGAGI. This CDR3 contains 14 residues. CDR3 nucleotides: TGTGCCAGCAGTTACGGGGCGAGCACAGATACGCAGTATTTT. This translates into CASSYGASTDTQYF.

The J gene is TRBJ1-5, the V gene TRBV4-1, with 8 bases fitting TRBD1. Germline CDR1 MGHRA, CDR2 YSYEKL. V shed 3 bases and J 7 bases; nucleotides not matched to a gene: 8. The CDR3 runs 15 residues. CDR3 bases: TGCGCCAGCAGCCATCCCCCAGGGGGCGGCCAGCCCCAGCATTTT. The encoded protein is CASSHPPGGGQPQHF.

The chain links TRBV5-1 to TRBJ1-1; 11 bases are a match to TRBD1. In germline, CDR1 is SGHRS, CDR2 YFSETQ. V lost 2 bases to trimming and J lost 9 bases; unmatched junction nucleotides: 6. CDR3 length: 14 amino acids. CDR3 region: CASSLGTGGHQAFF. The CDR3 nucleotides read TGCGCCAGCAGCTTAGGGACAGGGGGTCACCAAGCTTTCTTT.

This clone has a single count. The chain uses TRBV19 and TRBJ1-5; TRBD1 agrees at 8 bases. CDR3 length: 17 amino acids. Germline V CDR1 and CDR2: LNHDA, SQIVND (reference sequence). J lost 2 bases, V lost 7 bases, and 13 bases had no gene match. CDR3 amino acids: CASNTLTQGAGNQPQHF. The CDR3 DNA is TGTGCCAGTAATACCCTTACCCAGGGGGCTGGCAATCAGCCCCAGCATTTT.

V usage is TRBV28 and J usage is TRBJ2-7; 9 bases map to TRBD1. Germline V CDR1 and CDR2: MDHEN, SYDVKM. V dropped 4 bases and J dropped 5; count of bases not matched to a gene: 3. There are 13 residues in the CDR3. CDR3 region: CASSSTGGNEQYF. CDR3 coding DNA: TGTGCCAGCAGTTCCACAGGGGGCAACGAGCAGTACTTC.

The V call is TRBV9, the J call TRBJ1-1, with 7 bases fitting TRBD1. There are 16 residues in the CDR3. Looked up from germline, CDR1 is SGDLS and CDR2 is YYNGEE. Unmatched junction bases numbered 15, after V lost 2 bases and J lost 8 bases. The CDR3 region is CASSVNRGRGFVEAFF. The CDR3 DNA reads as TGTGCCAGCAGCGTTAACAGGGGTCGTGGATTTGTGGAAGCTTTCTTT.

The DNA of the CDR3 is TGTGCCAGCAGTGAACCCCTAGCGGGAGTAGGCGGGGAGCAGTTCTTC. Its protein is CASSEPLAGVGGEQFF. The V and J genes are TRBV6-1 and TRBJ2-1; 10 nucleotides align to TRBD2. The CDR3 sequence is 16 residues long. The V segment lost 2 bases and the J segment 10 bases; nucleotides outside the gene matches: 11. Germline V gene lookup returns CDR1 MNHNS and CDR2 SASEGT.

The chain is built from TRBV6-6 and TRBJ2-3; 9 bases match TRBD2. Per germline, CDR1 MNHNY and CDR2 SVGAGI (reference sequence). After removal of 6 bases from V and 1 base from J, the junction contained 2 bases not matched to a gene. The CDR3 loop spans 14 amino acids. CDR3 in amino acids: CASSWTSGTDTQYF. DNA for the CDR3: TGTGCCAGCAGCTGGACTAGCGGCACAGATACGCAGTATTTT.

The chain joins TRBV6-4 to TRBJ1-1; TRBD1 is a possible D gene (5 bases). Germline lookup yields CDR1 MRHNA and CDR2 SNTAGT. This CDR3 spans 21 amino acids. Trimming cost V 1 base and J 4 bases, with 31 bases left between them. The CDR3 sequence is CASSDYERPAGPGHAGTEAFF. The CDR3 region has the DNA TGTGCCAGCAGTGACTACGAACGCCCCGCGGGGCCAGGACATGCGGGCACTGAAGCTTTCTTT.

The rearrangement joins TRBV2 to TRBJ2-2; 10 nucleotides match TRBD2. V was clipped by 4 bases and J by 3 bases; unmatched bases: 2. This CDR3 region has 15 residues. In germline, CDR1 is SNHLY, CDR2 FYNNEI. CDR3 sequence: CASSALAGDTGELFF. For the CDR3, the DNA is TGTGCCAGCAGTGCCCTAGCGGGGGACACCGGGGAGCTGTTTTTT.

The chain recombines TRBV5-4 with TRBJ1-3; no clear D gene. Trimming pared 1 base from V and 4 bases from J, leaving 3 bases between. CDR3 size: 12 residues. Germline CDR1 and CDR2: SGHNT and YYREEE (reference sequence). The CDR3 coding sequence is TGTGCCAGCAGCTTGCCCGGAAACACCATATATTTT. This sequence encodes CASSLPGNTIYF.

The chain is built from TRBV6-5 and TRBJ2-7; TRBD1 might be the D (6 bases). Between the trimmed V and J ends, which lost 1 base and 2 bases, there was a span of 9 bases. Germline loops: CDR1 MNHEY, CDR2 SVGAGI. This CDR3 is 14 amino acids long. CDR3 coding DNA: TGTGCCAGCAGTTACTACAGGGAGACCTACGAGCAGTACTTC. It yields the protein CASSYYRETYEQYF.

The chain is built from TRBV5-1 and TRBJ1-2; possible D gene TRBD1, 6 bases. The germline gives CDR1 SGHRS, CDR2 YFSETQ. Trimming left V 1 base short and J 4 bases short, with 17 bases between. The CDR3 loop spans 16 amino acids. CDR3 region: CASSLPPGEFSYGYTF. As DNA, the CDR3 is TGCGCCAGCAGCTTGCCCCCAGGGGAATTCTCCTATGGCTACACCTTC.

This chain joins TRBV7-9 and TRBJ2-4; D uncertain. The CDR3 length is 16 residues. Germline values: CDR1 SEHNR, CDR2 FQNEAQ (reference sequence). The V end lost 1 base, the J end lost 0 bases, and 10 bases lay between the germline ends. The CDR3 reads CASSLVSPEAKNIQYF. The CDR3 DNA reads TGTGCCAGCAGCTTAGTTTCACCAGAAGCCAAAAACATTCAGTACTTC.

The chain uses TRBV27 and TRBJ2-5; the D call may be TRBD1 or TRBD2 (6 bases each). V gave up 2 bases and J gave up 4 bases, with 11 bases separating them. This CDR3 comprises 14 residues. In germline, CDR1 is MNHEY, CDR2 SMNVEV (reference sequence). CDR3: CASSLETGAETQYF. For the CDR3, the DNA is TGTGCCAGCAGTTTAGAGACGGGGGCAGAGACCCAGTACTTC.

This chain connects TRBV7-9 to TRBJ1-1, with D perhaps matching TRBD1 (5 bases). The germline gives CDR1 SEHNR, CDR2 FQNEAQ (reference sequence). CDR3 length: 14 residues. Trimming cost V 5 bases and J 4 bases, with 14 bases left between them. CDR3 DNA sequence: TGTGCCAGCAGCCCGACAGCAACGGGCACTGAAGCTTTCTTT. Protein: CASSPTATGTEAFF. The full variable domain, in which reference TRBV7-9 and TRBJ1-1 provide the parts outside the CDR3, is DTGVSQNPRHKITKRGQNVTFRCDPISEHNRLYWYRQTLGQGPEFLTYFQNEAQLEKSRLLSDRFSAERPKGSFSTLEIQRTEQGDSAMYLCASSPTATGTEAFFGQGTRLTVV.